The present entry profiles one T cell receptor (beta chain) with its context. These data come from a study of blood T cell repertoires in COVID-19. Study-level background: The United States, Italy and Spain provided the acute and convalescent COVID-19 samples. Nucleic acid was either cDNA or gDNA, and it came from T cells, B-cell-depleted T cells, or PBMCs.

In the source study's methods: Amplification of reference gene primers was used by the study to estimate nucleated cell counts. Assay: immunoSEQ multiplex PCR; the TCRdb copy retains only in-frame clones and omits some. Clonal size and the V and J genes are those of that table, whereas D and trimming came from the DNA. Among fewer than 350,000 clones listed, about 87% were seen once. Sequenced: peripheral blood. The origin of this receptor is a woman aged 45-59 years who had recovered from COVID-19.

Here the CDR3 DNA reads TGTGCCAGCAGTGTGGAGGGATACGAGCAGTACTTC. It encodes CASSVEGYEQYF. V is TRBV2 and J is TRBJ2-7; a weak D match, TRBD2 (6 bases). V lost 4 bases and J lost 4, with 8 bases in between. This CDR3 is 12 amino acids long. Germline V gene sequence: CDR1 SNHLY, CDR2 FYNNEI. The full variable domain, its missing parts supplied by reference TRBV2 and TRBJ2-7, is EPEVTQTPSHQVTQMGQEVILRCVPISNHLYFYWYRQILGQKVEFLVSFYNNEISEKSEIFDDQFSVERPDGSNFTLKIRSTKLEDSAMYFCASSVEGYEQYFGPGTRLTVT.